The 5 T cell receptor beta chains below come from one sample, sequenced in a study of blood T cell repertoires in COVID-19. Libraries were prepared by immunoSEQ multiplex PCR; TCRdb keeps only in-frame clonotypes and omits some of them. The data show 70,000 to 90,000 clones, about 74% seen once. Sequencing was done on a sample of peripheral blood. The receptors were sampled from a human donor with acute or convalescent COVID-19. The donor label of this sample is uncertain.

V is TRBV10-1 and J is TRBJ1-2; 7 bases align to TRBD1. The trim removed 5 bases at V and 4 bases at J, leaving 10 bases unmatched. The CDR3 spans 15 residues. Germline CDR1 and CDR2: WNHNN and SYGVQD (reference sequence). This CDR3 is CASSQNRGLSYGYTF. The CDR3 DNA follows: TGCGCCAGCAGTCAAAACAGGGGCCTCTCCTATGGCTACACCTTC.

In its sample, this clone was seen a few times. The CDR3 region has the DNA TGTGCCTGGTCCTCGGCACCCCTCCACTTT. Its protein is CAWSSAPLHF. The chain recombines TRBV30 with TRBJ1-6; D is unclear. V lost 5 bases and J lost 11, with 7 bases in between. CDR3 size: 10 residues. Germline-derived CDR1 and CDR2 are GTSNPN and SVGIG (reference sequence).

There are a few counts of this clone. The gene calls are TRBV6-5 and TRBJ2-5, with a tentative D call TRBD2 (5 bases). Germline lookup yields CDR1 MNHEY and CDR2 SVGAGI. V was trimmed by 2 bases and J by 1 base, leaving 11 bases between them. CDR3 size: 15 residues. CDR3 residues: CASSYPRGSQETQYF. CDR3 in DNA: TGTGCCAGCAGTTACCCCCGAGGGAGCCAAGAGACCCAGTACTTC.

The table lists this clone with a few counts. Written as DNA, the CDR3 is TGCAGCGCCGGACCGAGCGGTAACTATGGCTACACCTTC. Protein sequence: CSAGPSGNYGYTF. The V gene is TRBV29-1, the J gene TRBJ1-2; D is unclear. The germline V gene encodes CDR1 SQVTM and CDR2 ANQGSEA. The CDR3 contains 13 residues. V was pared by 7 bases and J by 1 base, with 13 bases between.

A few counts support this clone. The chain has TRBV11-2 and TRBJ2-7; 10 nucleotides match TRBD1. Germline V gene sequence: CDR1 SGHAT, CDR2 FQNNGV. After removal of 5 bases from V and 5 bases from J, the junction contained 9 bases not matched to a gene. The CDR3 extends over 15 amino acids. CDR3 DNA: TGTGCCAGCAGCACTCCGGGACAGGGGAGACACGAGCAGTACTTC. The encoded protein is CASSTPGQGRHEQYF.